This note documents a single T cell receptor (beta chain) sequence. The entry originates in a study of T-cell memory formation after mild COVID-19. TCRdb analysed the 5' RACE reads with MiXCR anew, one entry per CDR3 protein. The table shows 530,000 or so distinct CDR3 sequences, with around 15% occurring only once. The sequence was obtained from an adult woman who had mild COVID-19 (a few samples of this study predate the infection). Cell type and time point are not known. The sequenced material came from PBMCs or a T cell subset sorted from them (not recorded which).

The CDR3 coding sequence is TGTGCCAGCAGGCCAGGGACATCGTCAAATAGCAATCAGCCCCAGCATTTT. As protein: CASRPGTSSNSNQPQHF. The V gene is TRBV12-3 or TRBV12-4, the J gene TRBJ1-5; D possibly corresponds to TRBD1 (6 bases). Deletions cut 6 bases from V and 0 bases from J, with 18 bases between. CDR3 size: 17 residues.